Shown below are 10 T cell receptor beta chains from a single sample sequenced in a study of CD8+CD57+ T cells in acquired aplastic anemia. Investigators profiled TCR beta VDJ and CDR3 from genomic DNA template. In TCRdb, the reads were re-called with MiXCR into one record per CDR3 protein. The data show under 150,000 distinct CDR3 sequences, around two fifths seen once. The sequenced material came from sorted CD4+, CD8+, or CD8+CD57+ T cells (not recorded which) from PBMCs. These receptors originate from a human donor in good health, serving as a control.

V gene TRBV5-1 combines with J gene TRBJ1-3; 10 bases match TRBD1. This CDR3 has 17 residues. V dropped 4 bases and J dropped 6; count of bases not matched to a gene: 13. CDR1 SGHRS and CDR2 YFSETQ come from the germline V gene. The CDR3 nucleotides are TGCGCCAGCAGCCCGGGTATGGGACAGGGGCTGACAAACACCATATATTTT. It codes for CASSPGMGQGLTNTIYF.

As concerns this clonotype: A much larger clonotype is one base distant, so this may be a read error. This chain links TRBV20-1 with TRBJ1-1, with TRBD1 matching over 7 bases. Germline assignment: CDR1 DFQATT and CDR2 SNEGSKA (reference sequence). The CDR3 is 15 amino acids. In DNA form, the CDR3 reads TGCAATGCAGAGAGGGGGCGAGGGACTATCGCTAAAGCTTTCTTT. It encodes CNAERGRGTIAKAFF.

This clonotype occurred many times. The rearrangement uses TRBV10-3 and TRBJ2-2, with D maybe TRBD2 (6 bases). The CDR3 runs to 20 residues. Per germline, CDR1 ENHRY and CDR2 SYGVKD. Trimming took off 2 bases at V and 1 base at J, with 23 bases between the two ends. The CDR3 DNA is TGTGCCATCAGTGAGCGGGGGAGACGGTCACCGAAAATGAACACCGGGGAGCTGTTTTTT. Translating it yields CAISERGRRSPKMNTGELFF.

This clonotype was counted many times. The V and J genes are TRBV11-2 and TRBJ1-1; D gene unclear. The CDR3 totals 15 residues. The germline V and J ends were trimmed by 3 bases and 1 base, with 12 bases remaining between them. Per germline, CDR1 SGHAT and CDR2 FQNNGV. The CDR3 sequence: CASSFTDTRNTEAFF. The CDR3 DNA reads TGTGCCAGCAGCTTTACCGACACACGGAACACTGAAGCTTTCTTT.

Ten or more counts support this clonotype. The rearrangement uses TRBV4-1 and TRBJ2-7; D perhaps matches TRBD2 (6 bases). V was clipped by 4 bases and J by 6 bases, with 16 bases between them. The CDR3 extends over 14 amino acids. Germline V lookup: CDR1 MGHRA, CDR2 YSYEKL. The CDR3 reads CASSLQRRGSEQYF. The CDR3 DNA reads as TGCGCCAGCAGCCTCCAACGCCGGGGGAGCGAGCAGTACTTC.

This clonotype was recorded at least ten times. The chain employs TRBV10-2 and TRBJ2-2; 11 nucleotides match TRBD1. The CDR3 is 16 residues long. J was trimmed by 3 bases and V by 3 bases; bases with no gene match: 3. Germline V CDR1 and CDR2: WSHSY, SAAADI. CDR3 region: CASSDRTGGDTGELFF. CDR3 nucleotides: TGCGCCAGCAGTGATCGGACAGGGGGCGACACCGGGGAGCTGTTTTTT.

Only a few counts were recorded for this clonotype. This chain joins TRBV24-1 and TRBJ1-2; D is uncertain. The CDR3 contains 13 residues. Trimming stripped 2 bases from V and 2 bases from J, with 5 bases between. CDR1 is KGHDR, CDR2 SFDVKD, per germline. The CDR3 protein is CATSDSGNYGYTF. The CDR3 bases are TGTGCCACCAGTGATTCCGGGAACTATGGCTACACCTTC.

This clonotype was detected ten times or more. The J gene is TRBJ1-3, the V gene TRBV7-9; D call uncertain. Trimming pared 5 bases from V and 4 bases from J, leaving 15 bases between. The germline CDR1 and CDR2 sequences are SEHNR and FQNEAQ (reference sequence). This CDR3 is built from 15 residues. DNA for the CDR3: TGTGCCAGCAGCCCCCCGGGGAAGAAAGGAAACACCATATATTTT. It yields the protein CASSPPGKKGNTIYF.

The chain joins TRBV7-6 to TRBJ2-7; TRBD1 aligns across 8 bases. The junction had 6 bases not matched to a gene; V was cut back by 4 bases and J by 1 base. The CDR3 length is 15 residues. The V gene's germline CDR1 is SGHVS and CDR2 FNYEAQ. CDR3 DNA: TGTGCCAGCAGCTCCACAGGGGGACAGTCCTACGAGCAGTACTTC. It specifies CASSSTGGQSYEQYF.

Of note for this clonotype: A much larger clone lies one base from this, so it may be a read error. The CDR3 ends on some other residue instead of the conserved phenylalanine or tryptophan, so this is likely a read error. V and J are TRBV25-1 and TRBJ2-5; TRBD2 matches at 12 bases. Germline loops: CDR1 MGHDK, CDR2 SYGVNS. V lost 0 bases, J lost 5 bases, and 13 bases stayed unmatched. CDR3 size: 19 residues. The CDR3 protein is CASSEYGSASSGGDETQYY. For the CDR3, the DNA is TGTGCCAGCAGTGAATATGGGTCCGCCTCTAGCGGGGGGGATGAGACCCAGTACTAC.